The rows below give T cell receptor beta chains drawn from one sample of a study of T cell responses to AZD1222 COVID-19 vaccine. Profiled with immunoSEQ multiplex PCR; TCRdb holds only in-frame clones, not every one. Among under 90,000 clones listed, 83% were seen once. The material was peripheral blood, obtained 28 days after the second AZD1222 dose. Receptors originate from an adult who received the AZD1222 COVID-19 vaccine. CDR3s include the opening cysteine and the closing phenylalanine or tryptophan. The D gene is left open where the match is weak. Size values are once, few and many counts, or a class for expanded clones, and some rows have none.

CDR3 DNA	CDR3 protein	V gene	J gene	D gene	clone size
TGTGCCAGCAGAGCGGTCTGGACTAAAAGCGATGAGCAGTTCTTC	CASRAVWTKSDEQFF	TRBV5-8	TRBJ2-1	.	.
TGTGCCAGCAGCTTTCGGACAGGGAGAGGAGAAGAGACCCAGTACTTC	CASSFRTGRGEETQYF	TRBV5-8	TRBJ2-5	TRBD1	.
TGCAGTGCTAGTGAACAGGCCCCAAGTCGGGGCTACACCTTC	CSASEQAPSRGYTF	TRBV20-1	TRBJ1-2	.	many
TGTGCCAGCAGTTACTCTCGAGGAGAGACCCAGTACTTC	CASSYSRGETQYF	TRBV6-2/TRBV6-3	TRBJ2-5	.	.
TGCGCCAGCAGCCAAGTGGGGGCGGGTTCTTCACCCCTCCACTTT	CASSQVGAGSSPLHF	TRBV4-1	TRBJ1-6	.	.
TGTGCCAGCAGTAAGGACGGCACCGGGGAGCTGTTTTTT	CASSKDGTGELFF	TRBV25-1	TRBJ2-2	.	medium-sized
TGTGCCAGCAGTCTGAGGACGGGTCCTACTGAAGCTTTCTTT	CASSLRTGPTEAFF	TRBV27	TRBJ1-1	.	.
TGTGCCAGCAGCCCCGGGATTACTGGCTACACCTTC	CASSPGITGYTF	TRBV7-2	TRBJ1-2	.	.
TGTGCCAGCAGCTTAGTTCCAGGGTTGGACAATGAGCAGTTCTTC	CASSLVPGLDNEQFF	TRBV7-2	TRBJ2-1	.	.
TGCAGCGTTGGGAAAGACAGGGGAGCTGGCTACACCTTC	CSVGKDRGAGYTF	TRBV29-1	TRBJ1-2	TRBD1	.
TGTGCCAGCAGCCAAATAATAGCAAATGAGCAGTTCTTC	CASSQIIANEQFF	TRBV4-2	TRBJ2-1	.	.
TGTGCCAGTAGTATGGTACTAGCGGGAGACTACGAGCAGTACTTC	CASSMVLAGDYEQYF	TRBV19	TRBJ2-7	TRBD2	.
TGTGCCAGCAGCCAAGATCACTCTGGGGCCAACGTCCTGACTTTC	CASSQDHSGANVLTF	TRBV3-1/TRBV3-2	TRBJ2-6	.	.